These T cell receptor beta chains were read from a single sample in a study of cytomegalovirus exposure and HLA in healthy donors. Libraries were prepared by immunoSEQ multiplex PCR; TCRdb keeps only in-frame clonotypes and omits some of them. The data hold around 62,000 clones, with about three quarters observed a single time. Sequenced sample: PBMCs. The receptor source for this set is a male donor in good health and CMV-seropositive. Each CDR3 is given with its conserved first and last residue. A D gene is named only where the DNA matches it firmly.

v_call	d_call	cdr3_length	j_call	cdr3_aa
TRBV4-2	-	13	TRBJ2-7	CASSQSGGDEQYF
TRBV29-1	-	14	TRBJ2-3	CSVEVGAAADTQYF
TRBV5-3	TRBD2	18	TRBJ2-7	CARSHLRTSGALNYEQYF
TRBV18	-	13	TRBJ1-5	CASSPPGNQPQHF
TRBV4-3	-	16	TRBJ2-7	CASSPNLMDSSYEQYF
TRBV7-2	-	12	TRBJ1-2	CASSLDGYGYTF
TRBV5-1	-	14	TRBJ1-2	CASSTLTPNYGYTF
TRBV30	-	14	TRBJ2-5	CAWTHGGGWETQYF
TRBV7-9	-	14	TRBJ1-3	CASSSRVHGNTIYF
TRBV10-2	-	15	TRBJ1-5	CASSANGQGKQPQHF
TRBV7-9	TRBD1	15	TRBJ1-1	CASSLPLDREPEAFF
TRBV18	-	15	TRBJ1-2	CASSRGGPSNYGYTF
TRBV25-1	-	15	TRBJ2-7	CASSGIRWIEDEQYF
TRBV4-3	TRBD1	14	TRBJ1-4	CASSPGTGAEKLFF
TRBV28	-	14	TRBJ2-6	CASRPRSGANVLTF
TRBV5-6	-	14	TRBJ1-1	CASSSTGHLGEAFF
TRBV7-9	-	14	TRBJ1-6	CASSLTDGRSPLHF
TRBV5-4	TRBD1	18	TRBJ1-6	CASSAGTGKSSYNSPLHF
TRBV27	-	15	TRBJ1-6	CASSLPGHPNSPLHF
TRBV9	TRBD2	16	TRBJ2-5	CASSVGGGGVQETQYF
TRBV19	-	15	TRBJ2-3	CASREEGFSTDTQYF
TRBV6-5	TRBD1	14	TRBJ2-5	CASSYSGTGETQYF
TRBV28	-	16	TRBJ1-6	CASRPFRDPYNSPLHF
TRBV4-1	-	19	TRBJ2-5	CASSQDGSKTLQTQETQYF
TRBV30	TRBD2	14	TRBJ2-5	CAWRVAGGPETQYF
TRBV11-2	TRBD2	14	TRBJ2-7	CASSSLAGSYEQYF
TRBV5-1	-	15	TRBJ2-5	CASSFLTGSQETQYF
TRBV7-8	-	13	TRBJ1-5	CASSLTGTQPQHF
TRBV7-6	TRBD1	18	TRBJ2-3	CASSAGTGGRVGTDTQYF
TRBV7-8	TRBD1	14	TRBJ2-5	CASRSTGEQETQYF
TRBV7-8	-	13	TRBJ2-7	CASSLGGGYEQYF
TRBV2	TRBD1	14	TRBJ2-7	CASKQFTGDYEQYF
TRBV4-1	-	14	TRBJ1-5	CASSQESRDEAQHF
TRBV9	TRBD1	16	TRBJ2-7	CASSTSQRGDSYEQYF
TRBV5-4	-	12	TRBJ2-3	CASSLFADTQYF
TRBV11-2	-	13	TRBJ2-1	CASSLYRVDEQFF
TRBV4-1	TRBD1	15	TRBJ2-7	CASSRTGTGSYEQYF
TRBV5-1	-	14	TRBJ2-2	CATMDSARGGELFF
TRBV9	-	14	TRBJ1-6	CASSVQGNNSPLHF
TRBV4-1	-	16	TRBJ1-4	CASSQTSGAPREKLFF
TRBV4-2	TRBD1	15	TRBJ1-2	CASSQEQQGTDGYTF
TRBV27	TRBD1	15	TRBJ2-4	CASSVGQGAKNIQYF
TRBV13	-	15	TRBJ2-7	CASSISGKRSYEQYF
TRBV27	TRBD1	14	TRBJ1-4	CASSFGTGVEKLFF
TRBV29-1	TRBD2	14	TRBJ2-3	CSVTSGGFTDTQYF
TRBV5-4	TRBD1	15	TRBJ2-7	CASSKGQGTSYEQYF
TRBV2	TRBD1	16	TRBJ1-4	CASKYRGLSTNEKLFF
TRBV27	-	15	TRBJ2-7	CASSFRRFGGYEQYF
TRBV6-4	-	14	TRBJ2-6	CASSEAAGANVLTF